This T cell receptor beta chain was recovered during a study of T cell responses to AZD1222 COVID-19 vaccine. Study-wide points: Seropositive status at baseline applied to only a handful of AZD1222 recipients. In all cases, repertoires were sampled only after the peak T cell response.

Second-dose recipients at about 4 or about 12 weeks were treated as one pooled group. Libraries were prepared by immunoSEQ multiplex PCR; TCRdb keeps only in-frame clonotypes and omits some of them. Here the sample spans around 110,000 clones, about 90% being singletons. The V gene lost 4 bases and the J gene lost 4 bases, with 14 bases spanning the gap. The CDR3 runs to 14 residues. Germline CDR1 reads SGHRS; CDR2 reads YFSETQ. Turning to this clone: Its antigen is still unknown.

The source is an adult who received the AZD1222 COVID-19 vaccine. The specimen comprised peripheral blood, sampled 28 days after the second AZD1222 dose. The chain carries TRBV5-1 and TRBJ1-1, with D perhaps matching TRBD1 (6 bases). CDR3 sequence (DNA): TGCGCCAGCAGCGGAAACAGGGAGGCCACTGAAGCTTTCTTT. This codes for CASSGNREATEAFF.